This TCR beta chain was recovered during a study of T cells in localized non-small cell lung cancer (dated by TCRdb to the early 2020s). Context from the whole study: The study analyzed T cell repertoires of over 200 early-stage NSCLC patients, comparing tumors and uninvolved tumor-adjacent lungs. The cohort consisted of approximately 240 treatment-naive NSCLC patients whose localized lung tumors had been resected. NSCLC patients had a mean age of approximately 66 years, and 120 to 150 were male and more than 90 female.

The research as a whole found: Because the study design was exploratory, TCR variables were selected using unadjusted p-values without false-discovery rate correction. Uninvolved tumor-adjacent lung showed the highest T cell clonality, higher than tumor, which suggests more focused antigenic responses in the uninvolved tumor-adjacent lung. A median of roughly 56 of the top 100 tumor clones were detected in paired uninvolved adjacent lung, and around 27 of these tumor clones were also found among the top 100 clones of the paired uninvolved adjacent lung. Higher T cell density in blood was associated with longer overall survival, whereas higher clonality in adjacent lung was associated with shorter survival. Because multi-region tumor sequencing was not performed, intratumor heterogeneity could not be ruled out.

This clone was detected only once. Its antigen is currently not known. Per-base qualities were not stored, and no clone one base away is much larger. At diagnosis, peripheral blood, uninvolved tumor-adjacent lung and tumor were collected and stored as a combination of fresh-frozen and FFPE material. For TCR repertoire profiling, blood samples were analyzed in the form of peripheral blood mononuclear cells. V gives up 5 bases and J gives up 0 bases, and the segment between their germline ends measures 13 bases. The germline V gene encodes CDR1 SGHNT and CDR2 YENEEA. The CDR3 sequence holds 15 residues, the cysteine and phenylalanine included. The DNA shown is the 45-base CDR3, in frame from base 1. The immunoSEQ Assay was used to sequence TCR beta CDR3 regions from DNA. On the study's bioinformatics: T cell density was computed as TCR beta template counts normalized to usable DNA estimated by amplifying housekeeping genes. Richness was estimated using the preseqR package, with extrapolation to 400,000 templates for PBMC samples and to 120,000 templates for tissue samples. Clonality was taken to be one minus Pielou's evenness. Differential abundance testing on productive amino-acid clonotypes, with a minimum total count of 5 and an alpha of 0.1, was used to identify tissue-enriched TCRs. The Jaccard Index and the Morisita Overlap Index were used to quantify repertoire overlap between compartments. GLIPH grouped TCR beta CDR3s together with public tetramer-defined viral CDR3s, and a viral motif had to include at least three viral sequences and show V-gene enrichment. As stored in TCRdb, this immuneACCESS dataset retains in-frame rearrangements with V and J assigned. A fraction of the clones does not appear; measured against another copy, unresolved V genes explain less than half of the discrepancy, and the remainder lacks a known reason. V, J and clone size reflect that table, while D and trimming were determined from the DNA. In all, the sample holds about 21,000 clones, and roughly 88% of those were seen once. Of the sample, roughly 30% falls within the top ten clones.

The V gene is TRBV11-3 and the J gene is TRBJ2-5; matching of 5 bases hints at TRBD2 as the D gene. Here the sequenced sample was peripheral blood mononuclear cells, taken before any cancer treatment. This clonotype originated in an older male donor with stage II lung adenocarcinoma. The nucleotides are TGTGCCAGCAGCCCTACTGGACTCAACCAAGAGACCCAGTACTTC. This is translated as CASSPTGLNQETQYF.